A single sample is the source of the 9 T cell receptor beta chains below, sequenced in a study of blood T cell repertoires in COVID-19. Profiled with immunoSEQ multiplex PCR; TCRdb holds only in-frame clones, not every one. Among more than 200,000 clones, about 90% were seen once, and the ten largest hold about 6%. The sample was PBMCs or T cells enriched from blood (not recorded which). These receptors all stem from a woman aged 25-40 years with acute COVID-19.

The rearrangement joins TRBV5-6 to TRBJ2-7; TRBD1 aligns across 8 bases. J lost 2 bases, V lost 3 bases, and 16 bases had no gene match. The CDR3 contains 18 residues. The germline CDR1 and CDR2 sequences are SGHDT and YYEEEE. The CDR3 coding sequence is TGTGCCAGCAGCTCCACCCCAAATAGACAGGGGATGGCCTACGAGCAGTACTTC. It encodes CASSSTPNRQGMAYEQYF.

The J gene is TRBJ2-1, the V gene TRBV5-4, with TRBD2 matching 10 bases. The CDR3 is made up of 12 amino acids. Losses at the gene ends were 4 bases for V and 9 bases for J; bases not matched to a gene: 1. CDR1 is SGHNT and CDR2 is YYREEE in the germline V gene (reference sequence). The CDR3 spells CASSASGSEQFF. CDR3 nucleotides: TGTGCCAGCAGCGCTAGCGGGAGTGAGCAGTTCTTC. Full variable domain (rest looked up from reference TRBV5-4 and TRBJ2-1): ETGVTQSPTHLIKTRGQQVTLRCSSQSGHNTVSWYQQALGQGPQFIFQYYREEENGRGNFPPRFSGLQFPNYSSELNVNALELDDSALYLCASSASGSEQFFGPGTRLTVL.

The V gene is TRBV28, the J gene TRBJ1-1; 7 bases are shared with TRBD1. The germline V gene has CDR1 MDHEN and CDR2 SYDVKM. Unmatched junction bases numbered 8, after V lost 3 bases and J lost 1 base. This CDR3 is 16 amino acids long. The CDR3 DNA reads TGTGCCAGCAGTTTCCCTCGACAGGGCCCGAACACTGAAGCTTTCTTT. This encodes CASSFPRQGPNTEAFF.

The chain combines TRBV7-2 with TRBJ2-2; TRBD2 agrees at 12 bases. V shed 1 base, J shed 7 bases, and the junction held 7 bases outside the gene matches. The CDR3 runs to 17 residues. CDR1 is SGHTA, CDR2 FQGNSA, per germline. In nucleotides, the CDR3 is TGTGCCAGCAGCTTAGGATCTAGCGGGGGGGCACGCGGGGAGCTGTTTTTT. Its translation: CASSLGSSGGARGELFF.

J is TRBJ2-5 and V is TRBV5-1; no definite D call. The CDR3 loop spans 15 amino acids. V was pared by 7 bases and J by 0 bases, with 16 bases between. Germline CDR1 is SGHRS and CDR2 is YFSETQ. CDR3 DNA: TGCGCCAGCGGGCGCTCAGAGCCGTACCAAGAGACCCAGTACTTC. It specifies CASGRSEPYQETQYF.

The CDR3 bases are TGTGCCAGCAGTTTCTCGGGACAGTCCTACGAGCAGTACTTC. Its protein is CASSFSGQSYEQYF. The V gene is TRBV28, the J gene TRBJ2-7, with 7 bases aligning to TRBD1. This CDR3 is built from 14 residues. In germline, CDR1 is MDHEN, CDR2 SYDVKM. J was trimmed by 1 base and V by 3 bases; bases with no gene match: 3.

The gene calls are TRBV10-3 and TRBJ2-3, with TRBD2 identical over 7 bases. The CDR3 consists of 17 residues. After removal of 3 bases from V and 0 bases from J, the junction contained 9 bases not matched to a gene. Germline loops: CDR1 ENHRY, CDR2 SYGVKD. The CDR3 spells CAISDLGLAVSTDTQYF. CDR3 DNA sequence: TGTGCCATCAGTGATCTCGGGCTAGCGGTTAGCACAGATACGCAGTATTTT.

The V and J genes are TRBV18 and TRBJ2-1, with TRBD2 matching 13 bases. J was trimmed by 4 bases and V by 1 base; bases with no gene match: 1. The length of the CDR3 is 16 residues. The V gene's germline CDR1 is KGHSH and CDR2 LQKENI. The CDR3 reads CASSPRGLAGYNEQFF. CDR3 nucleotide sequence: TGTGCCAGCTCACCACGGGGACTAGCGGGATACAATGAGCAGTTCTTC.

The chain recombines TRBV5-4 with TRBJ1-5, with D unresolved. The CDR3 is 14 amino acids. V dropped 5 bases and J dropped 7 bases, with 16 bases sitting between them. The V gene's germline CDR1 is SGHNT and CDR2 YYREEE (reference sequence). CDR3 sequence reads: CASSLDPSGQPQHF. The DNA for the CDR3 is TGTGCCAGCAGTCTAGACCCCTCGGGACAGCCCCAGCATTTT.